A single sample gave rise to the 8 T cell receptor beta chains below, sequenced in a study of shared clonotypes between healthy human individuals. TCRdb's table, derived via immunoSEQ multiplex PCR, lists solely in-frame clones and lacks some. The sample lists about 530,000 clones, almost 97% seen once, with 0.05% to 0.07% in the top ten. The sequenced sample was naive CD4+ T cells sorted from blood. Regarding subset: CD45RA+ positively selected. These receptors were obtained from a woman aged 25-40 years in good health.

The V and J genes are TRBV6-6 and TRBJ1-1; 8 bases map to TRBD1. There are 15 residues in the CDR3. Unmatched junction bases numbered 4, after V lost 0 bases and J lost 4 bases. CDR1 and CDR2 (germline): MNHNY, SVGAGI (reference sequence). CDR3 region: CASSYSRGLSTEAFF. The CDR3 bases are TGTGCCAGCAGTTACTCCAGGGGGCTTAGCACTGAAGCTTTCTTT.

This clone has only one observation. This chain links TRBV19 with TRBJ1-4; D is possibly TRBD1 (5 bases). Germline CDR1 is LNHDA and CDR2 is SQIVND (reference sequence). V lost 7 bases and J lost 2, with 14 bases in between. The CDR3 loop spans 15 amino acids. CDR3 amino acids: CASKDTGTTNEKLFF. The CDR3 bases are TGTGCCAGTAAGGACACTGGGACGACTAATGAAAAACTGTTTTTT.

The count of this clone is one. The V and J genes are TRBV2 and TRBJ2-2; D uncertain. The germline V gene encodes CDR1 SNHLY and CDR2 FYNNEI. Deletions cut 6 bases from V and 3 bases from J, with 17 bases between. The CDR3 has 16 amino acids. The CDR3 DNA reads TGTGCCAGCAGGGGATTGGCAGGCTATTACACCGGGGAGCTGTTTTTT. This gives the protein CASRGLAGYYTGELFF.

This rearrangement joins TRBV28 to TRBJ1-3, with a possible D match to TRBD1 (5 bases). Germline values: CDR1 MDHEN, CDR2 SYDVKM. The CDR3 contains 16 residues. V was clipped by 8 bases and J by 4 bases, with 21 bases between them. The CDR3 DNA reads TGTGCCAGCGGCGTCTCGGGGGACGTAAACGGAAACACCATATATTTT. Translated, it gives CASGVSGDVNGNTIYF.

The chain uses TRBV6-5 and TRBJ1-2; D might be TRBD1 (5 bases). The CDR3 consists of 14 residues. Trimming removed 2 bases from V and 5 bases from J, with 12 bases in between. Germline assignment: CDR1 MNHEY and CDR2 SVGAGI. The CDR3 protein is CASSYDSALYGYTF. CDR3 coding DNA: TGTGCCAGCAGTTACGACAGTGCCCTTTATGGCTACACCTTC.

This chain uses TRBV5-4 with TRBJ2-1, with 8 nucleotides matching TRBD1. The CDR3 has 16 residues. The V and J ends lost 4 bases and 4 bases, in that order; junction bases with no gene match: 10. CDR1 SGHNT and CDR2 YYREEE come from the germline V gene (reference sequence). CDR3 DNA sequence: TGTGCCAGCAGCAGCAGCCGGGACAGGAATTACAATGAGCAGTTCTTC. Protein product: CASSSSRDRNYNEQFF.

This chain's CDR3 is CASSPTSGGYNEQFF. Here the CDR3 DNA reads TGTGCCAGCAGTCCTACTAGCGGGGGTTACAATGAGCAGTTCTTC. The chain has TRBV2 and TRBJ2-1; 11 bases line up with TRBD2. V lost 5 bases, J lost 4 bases, and 4 bases stayed unmatched. The CDR3 extends over 15 amino acids. Per germline, CDR1 SNHLY and CDR2 FYNNEI. Drawing the rest from reference TRBV2 and TRBJ2-1, the complete variable domain is EPEVTQTPSHQVTQMGQEVILRCVPISNHLYFYWYRQILGQKVEFLVSFYNNEISEKSEIFDDQFSVERPDGSNFTLKIRSTKLEDSAMYFCASSPTSGGYNEQFFGPGTRLTVL.

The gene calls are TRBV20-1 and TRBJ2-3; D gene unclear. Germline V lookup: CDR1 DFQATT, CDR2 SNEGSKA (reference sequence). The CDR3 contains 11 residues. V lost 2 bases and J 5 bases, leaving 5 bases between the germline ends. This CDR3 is CSARIQDTQYF. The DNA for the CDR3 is TGCAGTGCTAGAATACAAGATACGCAGTATTTT.